The rows below give T cell receptor beta chains drawn from one sample of a study of human T cells and chemical hapten exposure. TCRdb fed the RACE reads into MiXCR, producing one record per CDR3 protein. The sample lists approximately 260,000 distinct CDR3 sequences, roughly 8.9% occurring once. The sequencing here drew on whole blood, taken in connection with sensitization to the hapten diphenylcyclopropenone (DPC). The receptor set was obtained from a woman aged 40 to 50 with alopecia areata. Some clones in this sample may be carry-over from other donors' samples. CDR3s include the opening cysteine and the closing phenylalanine or tryptophan. D genes are given only for firm matches. Expanded clones are given a class, and other clones once, few, many or no size at all.

NA | NA | TRBJ1-2 | TRBV30 | TGTGCCTGGAGTGGGGGTAGGACCCCCTCCACCTTC | CAWSGGRTPSTF
few | NA | TRBJ1-2 | TRBV9 | TGTGCCAGCAGCGAATTGGGACAAACCAACTATGGCTACACCTTC | CASSELGQTNYGYTF
NA | NA | TRBJ2-7 | TRBV11-2 | TGTGCCAGCAGCGTGGACAGAAGCTCCTACGAGCAGTACTTC | CASSVDRSSYEQYF
few | NA | TRBJ2-2 | TRBV27 | TGTGCCAGCACCCTAGCGGGACAGGGCGTTCAGAACGGGGAGCTGTTTTTT | CASTLAGQGVQNGELFF
many | NA | TRBJ2-7 | TRBV5-1 | TGCGCCAGCAGCCGATTCCCATCCGGTTCCCCCTACGAGCAGTACTTC | CASSRFPSGSPYEQYF
many | TRBD2 | TRBJ2-3 | TRBV6-4 | TGTGCCACCTCAAGGACTAGCGGGGGCACAGATACGCAGTATTTT | CATSRTSGGTDTQYF
NA | NA | TRBJ1-4 | TRBV7-9 | TGTGCCAGCAGCTCCAGGAGGGCAACCGTTGCAACTAATGAAAAACTGTTTTTT | CASSSRRATVATNEKLFF
NA | NA | TRBJ2-1 | TRBV20-1 | TGCAGTGCTAGAGATCAGGCTGCTACCCGTTGGGATGAGCAGTTCTTC | CSARDQAATRWDEQFF
once | TRBD2 | TRBJ2-3 | TRBV5-4 | TGTGCCAGCAGCGCGGGACTAGCGCCCGATACGCAGTATTTT | CASSAGLAPDTQYF
NA | NA | TRBJ2-7 | TRBV28 | TGTGCCAGCAGTCTCCCCGGGACACGGGTCCCCTACGAGCAGTACTTC | CASSLPGTRVPYEQYF
few | NA | TRBJ2-2 | TRBV27 | TGTGCCAGCAGTTTGACTAGGCCCACCGGGGAGCTGTTTTTT | CASSLTRPTGELFF
many | NA | TRBJ1-4 | TRBV27 | TGTGCCAGCAAGCGGGTAGGGCCTAATGAAAAACTGTTTTTT | CASKRVGPNEKLFF
many | NA | TRBJ1-1 | TRBV29-1 | TGCAGCGCATCAGGGACGGTGAACACTGAAGCTTTCTTT | CSASGTVNTEAFF
NA | NA | TRBJ2-6 | TRBV18 | TGTGCCAGCTCGCCGTCCCGGTCTGGGGCCAACGTCCTGACTTTC | CASSPSRSGANVLTF
few | TRBD1 | TRBJ2-2 | TRBV6-2/TRBV6-3 | TGTGCCAGCAGTTACTTCCGGACAGGGAGCACCGGGGAGCTGTTTTTT | CASSYFRTGSTGELFF
few | TRBD1 | TRBJ1-2 | TRBV29-1 | TGCAGCGTGGACAGGGGCTATGGCTACACCTTC | CSVDRGYGYTF